Following are 28 T cell receptor beta chains from one sample sequenced in a study of CD8 T cells in Susac syndrome. With random hexamers, reverse transcription was performed on about 0.5 to 1 ug of RNA. TCRdb re-called the immunoSEQ multiplex PCR reads through MiXCR, storing one row per CDR3 protein. The sample records 78,000 or so distinct CDR3 sequences, approximately 94% being singletons. The specimen was CD8+ T cells from PBMCs. The receptors originated from a human donor with multiple sclerosis.

The chain employs TRBV5-1 and TRBJ2-1, with 9 bases identical to TRBD1. The V and J ends lost 4 bases and 9 bases, in that order; junction bases with no gene match: 2. Per the germline V gene, CDR1 is SGHRS and CDR2 is YFSETQ. The CDR3 has 12 residues. The CDR3 DNA sequence: TGCGCCAGCAGCCAGACAGGGGGTGAGCAGTTCTTC. Residues: CASSQTGGEQFF.

This chain links TRBV3-1 with TRBJ1-1; maybe TRBD1 (5 bases). The CDR3 runs to 18 residues. The germline V and J ends were trimmed by 0 bases and 3 bases, with 20 bases remaining between them. CDR1 and CDR2 from the germline V gene are LGHDT and YNNKEL (reference sequence). The CDR3 DNA reads TGTGCCAGCAGCCAAGAATATCACAGGTCGGGAGGGTACACTGAAGCTTTCTTT. Translated, it gives CASSQEYHRSGGYTEAFF.

This chain uses TRBV7-3 with TRBJ2-6; D call uncertain. Germline V gene sequence: CDR1 SGHTA, CDR2 FQGTGA. V was shortened by 3 bases and J by 2 bases, with 5 bases between the two germline ends. The CDR3 is 14 amino acids. The DNA of the CDR3 is TGTGCCAGCAGCTTTAGTCCTGGGGCCAACGTCCTGACTTTC. This codes for CASSFSPGANVLTF.

The J gene is TRBJ1-5, the V gene TRBV18; 9 bases fit TRBD1. CDR1 and CDR2 from the germline V gene are KGHSH and LQKENI. After removal of 3 bases from V and 4 bases from J, the junction contained 7 bases not matched to a gene. The CDR3 sequence is 16 residues long. CDR3 loop: CASSPPTGTGNQPQHF. As DNA, the CDR3 is TGTGCCAGCTCACCGCCCACAGGGACAGGGAATCAGCCCCAGCATTTT.

This chain joins TRBV6-6 and TRBJ2-7; D is unresolved. The CDR3 loop spans 14 amino acids. Germline V gene lookup returns CDR1 MNHNY and CDR2 SVGAGI (reference sequence). Trimming pared 8 bases from V and 0 bases from J, leaving 14 bases between. The CDR3 region is CASSKWTDSYEQYF. The CDR3 nucleotides read TGTGCCAGCTCGAAATGGACGGACTCCTACGAGCAGTACTTC.

The chain uses TRBV9 and TRBJ2-1, with 12 bases that match TRBD2. The CDR3 extends over 16 amino acids. The trim removed 4 bases at V and 8 bases at J, leaving 10 bases unmatched. The germline V gene encodes CDR1 SGDLS and CDR2 YYNGEE. DNA for the CDR3: TGTGCCAGCAGCACCGTCGGACTAGCGGGGTTGCATGAGCAGTTCTTC. It encodes CASSTVGLAGLHEQFF.

The chain combines TRBV5-8 with TRBJ2-4; possibly TRBD1 or TRBD2 for D (5 bases each). Germline V CDR1 and CDR2: SGHTS, YDEGEE. Trimming cost V 1 base and J 11 bases, with 25 bases left between them. The CDR3 extends over 17 amino acids. The CDR3 region is CASSLPGDGEYPDLQYF. DNA for the CDR3: TGTGCCAGCAGCTTGCCCGGGGACGGGGAATACCCAGACCTTCAGTACTTC.

The rearrangement links TRBV29-1 to TRBJ2-7, with TRBD2 as a possible D gene (5 bases). This CDR3 spans 12 amino acids. CDR1 and CDR2 from the germline V gene are SQVTM and ANQGSEA. Trimming stripped 7 bases from V and 1 base from J, with 11 bases between. CDR3 nucleotide sequence: TGCAGCGGCCGGACGGGATCCTACGAGCAGTACTTC. This translates into CSGRTGSYEQYF.

V usage is TRBV18 and J usage is TRBJ2-1; D unresolved. Germline assignment: CDR1 KGHSH and CDR2 LQKENI. This CDR3 has 16 residues. The V and J ends lost 0 bases and 3 bases respectively, with 12 bases between them. For the CDR3, the DNA is TGTGCCAGCTCACCACCTCCCTCTTGGGACTACAATGAGCAGTTCTTC. It specifies CASSPPPSWDYNEQFF.

The chain combines TRBV25-1 with TRBJ1-2, with D maybe TRBD1 (5 bases). The CDR3 loop spans 14 amino acids. V lost 5 bases and J lost 7, with 17 bases in between. Germline V gene sequence: CDR1 MGHDK, CDR2 SYGVNS. The CDR3 sequence: CASSFLGTEFGYTF. The CDR3 DNA is TGTGCCAGCAGTTTCTTGGGGACCGAATTTGGCTACACCTTC.

In this sample, this clonotype turned up once. The rearrangement joins TRBV7-9 to TRBJ1-4; D not certain. From germline, CDR1 is SEHNR and CDR2 FQNEAQ (reference sequence). The CDR3 runs to 14 residues. V gave up 1 base and J gave up 3 bases, with 6 bases separating them. CDR3 sequence: CASSLEGPNEKLFF. CDR3 DNA: TGTGCCAGCAGCTTAGAAGGCCCTAATGAAAAACTGTTTTTT.

V is TRBV12-3 or TRBV12-4 and J is TRBJ1-5; D is undetermined. V lost 0 bases and J 2 bases, leaving 8 bases between the germline ends. The CDR3 is 15 amino acids. The CDR3 region is CASSLAVVGNQPQHF. The CDR3 DNA sequence: TGTGCCAGCAGTTTAGCAGTGGTTGGCAATCAGCCCCAGCATTTT.

The chain has TRBV7-6 and TRBJ2-2; the match to TRBD2 covers 12 bases. This CDR3 has 15 residues. In germline, CDR1 is SGHVS, CDR2 FNYEAQ. V lost 5 bases and J lost 7; bases outside the gene matches: 5. The CDR3 region is CASSQTSGSFGELFF. The CDR3 nucleotides read TGTGCCAGCAGCCAGACTAGCGGGAGTTTCGGGGAGCTGTTTTTT.

The chain employs TRBV29-1 and TRBJ2-3; D remains unclear. With 3 bases removed from V and 2 bases from J, the gap between germline ends came to 9 bases. This CDR3 has 13 amino acids. The germline CDR1 and CDR2 sequences are SQVTM and ANQGSEA. CDR3 bases: TGCAGCGTTGACAAGGGCTCCACAGATACGCAGTATTTT. This codes for CSVDKGSTDTQYF.

The chain has TRBV4-1 and TRBJ2-2; D call uncertain. V lost 2 bases and J 2 bases, leaving 9 bases between the germline ends. This CDR3 has 15 residues. The germline gives CDR1 MGHRA, CDR2 YSYEKL. The CDR3 DNA is TGCGCCAGCAGCCAACCGGGCCTAAACACCGGGGAGCTGTTTTTT. Translated, it gives CASSQPGLNTGELFF.

V usage is TRBV9 and J usage is TRBJ2-7; TRBD1 is a possible D gene (6 bases). The CDR3 has 13 residues. With 7 bases removed from V and 5 bases from J, the gap between germline ends came to 16 bases. CDR1 is SGDLS and CDR2 is YYNGEE in the germline V gene. CDR3 in amino acids: CASEDSSFHEQYF. The CDR3 DNA reads TGTGCCAGCGAGGACAGTTCTTTCCACGAGCAGTACTTC.

The rearrangement uses TRBV6-1 and TRBJ2-3, with 11 nucleotides matching TRBD2. V trimming: 8 bases; J trimming: 0 bases; junction bases outside the gene matches: 16. The V gene's germline CDR1 is MNHNS and CDR2 SASEGT. This CDR3 comprises 19 residues. CDR3 sequence: CASRPLGLAGLISTDTQYF. For the CDR3, the DNA is TGTGCCAGCCGCCCGCTTGGACTAGCGGGCCTAATTAGCACAGATACGCAGTATTTT.

The chain is built from TRBV5-1 and TRBJ2-7; a weak D match, TRBD1 (6 bases). Trimming took off 5 bases at V and 1 base at J, with 13 bases between the two ends. The CDR3 runs 14 residues. CDR1 SGHRS and CDR2 YFSETQ come from the germline V gene. The CDR3 DNA follows: TGCGCCAGCAGACGGACAGAGATTTCCTACGAGCAGTACTTC. Its translation is CASRRTEISYEQYF. Full variable domain (remainder filled in from reference TRBV5-1 and TRBJ2-7): KAGVTQTPRYLIKTRGQQVTLSCSPISGHRSVSWYQQTPGQGLQFLFEYFSETQRNKGNFPGRFSGRQFSNSRSEMNVSTLELGDSALYLCASRRTEISYEQYFGPGTRLTVT.

This sequence joins TRBV10-3 and TRBJ1-1; TRBD1 is a possible D gene (6 bases). Per germline, CDR1 ENHRY and CDR2 SYGVKD. The CDR3 totals 12 residues. Trimming cost V 7 bases and J 4 bases, with 10 bases left between them. Here the CDR3 DNA reads TGTGCCATCACCCAGGGGAGCACTGAAGCTTTCTTT. Protein sequence: CAITQGSTEAFF.

The chain employs TRBV5-1 and TRBJ2-7; 9 bases agree with TRBD1. Germline trimming cut 7 bases from V and 2 bases from J; bases unmatched to any gene: 7. The germline gives CDR1 SGHRS, CDR2 YFSETQ. This CDR3 comprises 14 residues. The CDR3 is CASHRGTGTYEQYF. The CDR3 DNA sequence: TGCGCCAGCCACAGGGGGACAGGGACCTACGAGCAGTACTTC.

V gene TRBV6-2 or TRBV6-3 combines with J gene TRBJ2-1; 9 bases are shared with TRBD2. J was trimmed by 7 bases and V by 6 bases; bases with no gene match: 4. Germline assignment: CDR1 MNHEY and CDR2 SVGEGT. This CDR3 is built from 13 residues. CDR3 in DNA: TGTGCCAGCAGCGGACTAGCGCTGAATGAGCAGTTCTTC. Residues: CASSGLALNEQFF.

This chain links TRBV5-6 with TRBJ1-3; D remains ambiguous. Deletions cut 0 bases from V and 0 bases from J, with 7 bases between. The CDR3 consists of 15 residues. Germline assignment: CDR1 SGHDT and CDR2 YYEEEE. Here the CDR3 reads CASSLGVRSGNTIYF. CDR3 nucleotide sequence: TGTGCCAGCAGCTTGGGGGTCCGCTCTGGAAACACCATATATTTT.

This chain connects TRBV27 to TRBJ2-5, with 13 bases that match TRBD2. The CDR3 covers 14 residues. V was clipped by 5 bases and J by 8 bases; unmatched bases: 5. Germline lookup yields CDR1 MNHEY and CDR2 SMNVEV (reference sequence). The CDR3 protein is CASSAGLAGETQYF. CDR3 DNA: TGTGCCAGCAGTGCCGGACTAGCGGGAGAAACCCAGTACTTC.

V is TRBV5-4 and J is TRBJ2-2; 8 nucleotides align to TRBD1. In germline, CDR1 is SGHNT, CDR2 YYREEE (reference sequence). The CDR3 runs to 16 residues. V lost 4 bases and J lost 0; bases outside the gene matches: 5. CDR3 in amino acids: CASSPGQGSNTGELFF. The CDR3 DNA reads TGTGCCAGCAGCCCAGGACAGGGATCGAACACCGGGGAGCTGTTTTTT.

The gene calls are TRBV5-6 and TRBJ2-7; D is unclear. The germline gives CDR1 SGHDT, CDR2 YYEEEE. The CDR3 length is 13 residues. The ends were cut back, 3 bases at V and 5 bases at J, with 12 bases in the middle. CDR3 bases: TGTGCCAGCAGCTGGACGATAGGCAACGAGCAGTACTTC. Its protein product is CASSWTIGNEQYF.

The V gene is TRBV20-1, the J gene TRBJ1-4, with D uncertain. Trimming removed 2 bases at V and 8 bases at J, with 3 bases between. This CDR3 is built from 10 residues. Germline V gene sequence: CDR1 DFQATT, CDR2 SNEGSKA (reference sequence). The CDR3 sequence is CSARWEKLFF. In DNA form, the CDR3 reads TGCAGTGCTAGATGGGAAAAACTGTTTTTT.

A single count supports this clonotype. The chain joins TRBV4-3 to TRBJ2-7, with D perhaps matching TRBD1 (6 bases). Germline V gene sequence: CDR1 LGHNA, CDR2 YSLEER. The germline V and J ends were trimmed by 0 bases and 3 bases, with 18 bases remaining between them. CDR3 length: 17 amino acids. The CDR3 coding sequence is TGCGCCAGCAGCCAAGATTACAGGGTACCTACTTACTACGAGCAGTACTTC. This codes for CASSQDYRVPTYYEQYF.

V usage is TRBV29-1 and J usage is TRBJ1-1; 7 positions agree with TRBD1. The length of the CDR3 is 13 residues. Germline V gene lookup returns CDR1 SQVTM and CDR2 ANQGSEA. V shed 5 bases and J 4 bases; nucleotides not matched to a gene: 7. As DNA, the CDR3 is TGCAGCGTTTCGTTACAGGGGAGCACTGAAGCTTTCTTT. Its translation is CSVSLQGSTEAFF. Looking up the rest from reference TRBV29-1 and TRBJ1-1 gives the full variable domain: SAVISQKPSRDICQRGTSLTIQCQVDSQVTMMFWYRQQPGQSLTLIATANQGSEATYESGFVIDKFPISRPNLTFSTLTVSNMSPEDSSIYLCSVSLQGSTEAFFGQGTRLTVV.